This TCR beta chain was sequenced during a study of blood T cells in healthy people across ages. Broader study findings: As age increased, TCR beta diversity per million T cells fell in a roughly linear fashion. The long-lived group displayed more naive CD4+ cells, plus higher diversity, than the aged donors did.

The CDR3 loop spans 18 amino acids. Germline values: CDR1 LGHNA, CDR2 YNFKEQ. Then a second PCR, running about 7 to 11 cycles, was carried out with a sample-barcoded 5' primer and a J-beta primer mix. A template-switch adaptor containing 12 random nucleotides labeled each cDNA molecule. Each CDR3 protein is one row after TCRdb ran MiXCR on the 5' RACE reads. The sample shows hundreds of thousands of distinct CDR3 sequences, roughly 50% of them seen only once. Worth noting for this clonotype: Its antigen is unknown. A read error may produce the germline difference seen at one junction end.

Researchers collected 7.5 to 10 milliliters of peripheral blood from every single donor. The rearrangement joins TRBV4-2 to TRBJ2-3; 10 bases align to TRBD2. Source material: blood. The sequence was obtained from a man aged 25 to 45 in good health. The CDR3 loop is CSSSQAGSGRASTDTQYF. CDR3 nucleotides: TGTTCCAGCAGCCAAGCGGGAAGCGGGAGGGCTAGCACAGATACGCAGTATTTT.